These 11 T cell receptor beta chains share one sample of origin, sequenced in a study of CD8+CD57+ T cells in acquired aplastic anemia. Profiles of TCR beta VDJ and CDR3 were generated from a genomic DNA template. TCRdb reprocessed the reads via MiXCR and lists one record per CDR3 protein. The sample includes about 180,000 distinct CDR3 sequences, approximately 45% seen only once; the top ten take around 2.7%. The sample was sorted CD4+, CD8+, or CD8+CD57+ T cells (not recorded which) from PBMCs. The receptors stem from a human donor in good health.

The chain combines TRBV29-1 with TRBJ2-3, with D maybe TRBD2 (7 bases). V lost 8 bases to trimming and J lost 2 bases, with 14 bases between them. The germline CDR1 and CDR2 sequences are SQVTM and ANQGSEA. This CDR3 contains 13 residues. This CDR3 is CSTEGGPTDTQYF. In DNA form, the CDR3 reads TGCAGCACGGAGGGGGGGCCCACAGATACGCAGTATTTT.

The CDR3 spells CASSLAYGNYGYTF. CDR3 in DNA: TGTGCCAGCAGCTTGGCTTACGGTAACTATGGCTACACCTTC. V gene TRBV5-6 combines with J gene TRBJ1-2; D gene unclear. Trimming left V 0 bases short and J 1 base short, with 7 bases between. Germline loops: CDR1 SGHDT, CDR2 YYEEEE. CDR3 length: 14 amino acids.

This clonotype was seen at least ten times. CDR3 sequence (DNA): TGTGCCAGCAGAAAAACAGATACGCAGTATTTT. Its translation: CASRKTDTQYF. This rearrangement joins TRBV6-2 or TRBV6-3 to TRBJ2-3; D is uncertain. The CDR3 has 11 residues. CDR1 MNHEY and CDR2 SVGEGT come from the germline V gene. Trimming left V 6 bases short and J 3 bases short, with 4 bases between.

The chain couples TRBV24-1 to TRBJ2-1; TRBD2 matches 12 bases. Germline values: CDR1 KGHDR, CDR2 SFDVKD. The CDR3 extends over 15 amino acids. J gave up 9 bases and V 4 bases, and 6 bases lay outside the gene matches. The CDR3 DNA reads TGTGCCACCAGTGACCCCGGACTAGCGGGAAGTGAGCAGTTCTTC. Translated: CATSDPGLAGSEQFF.

This clonotype was counted ten times or more. V usage is TRBV20-1 and J usage is TRBJ1-1, with 7 bases fitting TRBD1. Trimming removed 3 bases from V and 4 bases from J; junction bases left unmatched: 11. The CDR3 spans 15 residues. Germline CDR1 DFQATT, CDR2 SNEGSKA (reference sequence). CDR3 protein: CSASETGLRGTEAFF. In nucleotides, the CDR3 is TGCAGTGCTAGCGAGACAGGGCTCAGGGGCACTGAAGCTTTCTTT.

This clonotype was detected only a few times. V is TRBV2 and J is TRBJ2-5; 10 bases are a match to TRBD2. Germline loops: CDR1 SNHLY, CDR2 FYNNEI. The length of the CDR3 is 17 residues. Trimming took 5 bases from V and 0 from J; bases not matched to a gene: 9. For the CDR3, the DNA is TGTGCCAGCAGTTTAAGGAGCGGGAGGGCGTACCAAGAGACCCAGTACTTC. It translates to CASSLRSGRAYQETQYF.

This chain links TRBV12-3 or TRBV12-4 with TRBJ2-3; D is unresolved. The CDR3 spans 13 residues. Trimming removed 6 bases from V and 0 bases from J, with 7 bases in between. This chain's CDR3 is CASSPQSTDTQYF. CDR3 bases: TGTGCCAGCAGCCCCCAAAGCACAGATACGCAGTATTTT.

The J gene is TRBJ1-2, the V gene TRBV20-1; D gene uncertain. V dropped 3 bases and J dropped 2 bases, with 7 bases sitting between them. Per the germline V gene, CDR1 is DFQATT and CDR2 is SNEGSKA (reference sequence). The CDR3 has 12 residues. CDR3 residues: CSASGQNYGYTF. Written as DNA, the CDR3 is TGCAGTGCTAGTGGCCAGAACTATGGCTACACCTTC.

A note on this clonotype: A junction boundary mismatches the germline segment, possibly from a read error. V and J are TRBV6-1 and TRBJ2-1; 9 nucleotides match TRBD2. The CDR3 has 15 residues. Germline CDR1 reads MNHNS; CDR2 reads SASEGT. In DNA, the CDR3 is TGTGCCAGCAGACTAGCGGGTACGCCCTACAATGGGCAGTTCTTC. It translates to CASRLAGTPYNGQFF.

In its sample, this clonotype was seen once. Without the conserved terminal phenylalanine or tryptophan, this CDR3 likely stems from a read error. The limits of the CDR3 on the DNA are not certain, so only TCRdb's listed CDR3 is given. The rearrangement links TRBV29-1 to TRBJ1-1. Germline assignment: CDR1 SQVTM and CDR2 ANQGSEA. The CDR3 contains 9 residues when both ends are counted. CDR3 sequence: CSVETGTSS.

This clonotype occurred many times. V gene TRBV7-8 combines with J gene TRBJ2-1; 7 bases are a match to TRBD1. J was trimmed by 9 bases and V by 0 bases; bases with no gene match: 8. CDR1 is SGHVS and CDR2 is FQNEAQ in the germline V gene. The CDR3 is 15 amino acids. This chain's CDR3 is CASSLALDRVGEQFF. CDR3 nucleotides: TGTGCCAGCAGCTTAGCCTTAGACAGGGTAGGTGAGCAGTTCTTC.